This is a list of T cell receptor beta chains from one sample in a study of cytotoxic CD8 clonotypes in ibrutinib-treated CLL. TCRdb keeps only in-frame clones here, not all; method: immunoSEQ multiplex PCR. Of about 68,000 clones in the sample, about two thirds were seen once. The specimen was PBMCs, collected after 12 months of ibrutinib treatment. These receptors originate from a human donor with chronic lymphocytic leukemia. CDR3s include the opening cysteine and the closing phenylalanine or tryptophan. D genes are given only for firm matches. Clone size is shown for a subset of rows, as once, few, many or a class of expanded clone.

size,D,J,V,DNA,CDR3
-,-,TRBJ2-4,TRBV4-3,TGCGCCAGCGGCATCGGGGGACCAAACATTCAGTACTTC,CASGIGGPNIQYF
-,-,TRBJ1-1,TRBV30,TGTGCCTGGAGGAAAGAGCTGAACACTGAAGCTTTCTTT,CAWRKELNTEAFF
few,TRBD1,TRBJ1-2,TRBV19,TGTGCCACCCAAGGACAGGGCGGTACTCGTGGCTACACCTTC,CATQGQGGTRGYTF
medium-sized,-,TRBJ2-5,TRBV11-2,TGTGCCAGCCTGAAGGATTGGAATATGGGGGAGACCCAGTACTTC,CASLKDWNMGETQYF
-,TRBD1,TRBJ1-1,TRBV5-6,TGTGCCAGCAGCGCAGGGGGCGCGGGAGCTTTCTTT,CASSAGGAGAFF
few,-,TRBJ1-5,TRBV10-1,TGCGCCACCGGGGAGCTAAATAGCAATCAGCCCCAGCATTTT,CATGELNSNQPQHF
-,TRBD1,TRBJ2-3,TRBV30,TGTGCCTGGAGTAGAACAGGGGGCGGGGATACGCAGTATTTT,CAWSRTGGGDTQYF
-,TRBD1,TRBJ2-3,TRBV5-1,TGCGCCAGCTTCCCGGGACAGGGTTCAGATACGCAGTATTTT,CASFPGQGSDTQYF
-,-,TRBJ2-4,TRBV5-1,TGCGCCAGCTCCCCAGGGGTCCTCGCCAAAAACATTCAGTACTTC,CASSPGVLAKNIQYF
-,-,TRBJ2-1,TRBV7-2,TGTGCCAGCAGCTTATATGGCGGGGACAACAATGAGCAGTTCTTC,CASSLYGGDNNEQFF
few,-,TRBJ1-5,TRBV7-2,TGTGCCAGCAGCATGAAGGGGAATCAGCCCCAGCATTTT,CASSMKGNQPQHF
few,-,TRBJ2-3,TRBV5-1,TGCGCCAGCAGCCGTGGAGCCGGCAGCACAGATACGCAGTATTTT,CASSRGAGSTDTQYF
-,-,TRBJ2-7,TRBV2,TGTGCCAGCAGTGAATTTGGCAGCACCTACGAGCAGTACTTC,CASSEFGSTYEQYF
-,TRBD1,TRBJ1-2,TRBV5-1,TGCGCCAGCAGCAACCCAGGACAGGTGATTTATGGCTACACCTTC,CASSNPGQVIYGYTF
-,-,TRBJ2-7,TRBV6-5,TGTGCCAGCAGTAATGACGGGGGACCCTACGAGCAGTACTTC,CASSNDGGPYEQYF
-,-,TRBJ2-2,TRBV5-4,TGTGCCAGCAGCTTGGAAGGGATCACCGGGGAGCTGTTTTTT,CASSLEGITGELFF
-,-,TRBJ1-1,TRBV27,TGTGCCAGCAGTTTATTTGGGTACGAAGGGGATGAAGCTTTCTTT,CASSLFGYEGDEAFF
-,-,TRBJ2-3,TRBV7-9,TGTGCCAGCAGCCCTAGCTCTCATACGCAGTATTTT,CASSPSSHTQYF
few,-,TRBJ1-5,TRBV2,TGTGCCAGCGAAAGGAGCGGTCAGCCCCAGCATTTT,CASERSGQPQHF
-,TRBD1,TRBJ2-1,TRBV7-9,TGTGCCAGCAGCTCAACAGGGGTTTTTATGAATGAGCAGTTCTTC,CASSSTGVFMNEQFF
-,TRBD2,TRBJ2-7,TRBV6-1,TGTGCCAGCAGTGCGCCGTCCGGGACTATTGCCTACGAGCAGTACTTC,CASSAPSGTIAYEQYF
-,-,TRBJ1-2,TRBV20-1,TGCAGTGACCCAGGGGACTATGGCTACACCTTC,CSDPGDYGYTF
-,-,TRBJ1-1,TRBV7-8,TGTGCCAGCAGCTTAGAGAGGGTCGCCAGGAACACTGAAGCTTTCTTT,CASSLERVARNTEAFF